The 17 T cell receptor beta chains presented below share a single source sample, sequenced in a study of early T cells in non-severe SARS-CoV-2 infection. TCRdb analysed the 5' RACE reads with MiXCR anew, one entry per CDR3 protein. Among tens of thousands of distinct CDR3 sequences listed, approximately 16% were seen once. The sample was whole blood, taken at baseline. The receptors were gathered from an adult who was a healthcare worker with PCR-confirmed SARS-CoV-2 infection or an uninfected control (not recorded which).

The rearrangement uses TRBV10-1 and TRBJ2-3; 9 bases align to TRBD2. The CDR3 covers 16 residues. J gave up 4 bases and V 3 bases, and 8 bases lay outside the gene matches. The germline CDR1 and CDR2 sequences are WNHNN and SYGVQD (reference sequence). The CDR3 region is CASSEEGSGSADTQYF. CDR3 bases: TGCGCCAGCAGTGAAGAGGGTAGCGGGAGCGCAGATACGCAGTATTTT.

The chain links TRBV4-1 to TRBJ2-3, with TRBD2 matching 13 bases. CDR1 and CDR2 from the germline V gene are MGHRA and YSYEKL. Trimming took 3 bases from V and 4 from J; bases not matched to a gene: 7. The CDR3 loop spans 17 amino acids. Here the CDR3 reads CASSHSGLAGVADTQYF. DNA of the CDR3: TGCGCCAGCAGCCACTCCGGACTAGCGGGAGTCGCAGATACGCAGTATTTT.

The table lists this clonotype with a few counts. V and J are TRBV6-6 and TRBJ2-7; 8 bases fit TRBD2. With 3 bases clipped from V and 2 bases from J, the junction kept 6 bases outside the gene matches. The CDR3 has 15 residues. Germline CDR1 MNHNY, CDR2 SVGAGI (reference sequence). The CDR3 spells CASSYKAGEPYEQYF. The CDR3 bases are TGTGCCAGCAGTTATAAAGCGGGAGAGCCCTACGAGCAGTACTTC.

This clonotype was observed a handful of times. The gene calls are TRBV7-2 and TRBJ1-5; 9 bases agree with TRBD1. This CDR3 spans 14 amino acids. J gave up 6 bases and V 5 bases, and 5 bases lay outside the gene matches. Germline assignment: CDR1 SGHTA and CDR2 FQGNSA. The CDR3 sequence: CASSPDRGAQPQHF. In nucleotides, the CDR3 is TGTGCCAGCAGCCCCGACAGGGGGGCTCAGCCCCAGCATTTT. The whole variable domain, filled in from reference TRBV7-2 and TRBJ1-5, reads GAGVSQSPSNKVTEKGKDVELRCDPISGHTALYWYRQSLGQGLEFLIYFQGNSAPDKSGLPSDRFSAERTGGSVSTLTIQRTQQEDSAVYLCASSPDRGAQPQHFGDGTRLSIL.

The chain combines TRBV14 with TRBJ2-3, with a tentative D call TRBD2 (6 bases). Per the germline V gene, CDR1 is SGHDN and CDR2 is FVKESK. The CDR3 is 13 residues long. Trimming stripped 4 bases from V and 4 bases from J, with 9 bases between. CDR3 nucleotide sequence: TGTGCCAGCAGCCGCGGGAATCCAGATACGCAGTATTTT. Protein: CASSRGNPDTQYF.

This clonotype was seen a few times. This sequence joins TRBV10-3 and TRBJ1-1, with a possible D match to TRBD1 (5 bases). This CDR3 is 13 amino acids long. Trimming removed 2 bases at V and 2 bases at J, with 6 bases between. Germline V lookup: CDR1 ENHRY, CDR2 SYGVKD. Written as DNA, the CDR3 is TGTGCCATCAGTGAGAGGGGCAACACTGAAGCTTTCTTT. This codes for CAISERGNTEAFF.

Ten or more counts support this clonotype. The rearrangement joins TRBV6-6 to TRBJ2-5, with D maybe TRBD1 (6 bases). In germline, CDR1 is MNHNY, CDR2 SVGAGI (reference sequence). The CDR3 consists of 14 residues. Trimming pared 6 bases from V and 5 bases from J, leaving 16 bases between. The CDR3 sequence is CASRPTGPHETQYF. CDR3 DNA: TGTGCCAGCAGGCCCACAGGGCCCCACGAGACCCAGTACTTC.

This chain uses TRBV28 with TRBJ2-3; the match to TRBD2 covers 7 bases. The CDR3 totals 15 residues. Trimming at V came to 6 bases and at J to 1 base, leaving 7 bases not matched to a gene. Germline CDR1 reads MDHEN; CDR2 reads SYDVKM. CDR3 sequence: CASRTAGEGTDTQYF. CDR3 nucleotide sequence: TGTGCCAGCAGAACGGCGGGGGAGGGCACAGATACGCAGTATTTT.

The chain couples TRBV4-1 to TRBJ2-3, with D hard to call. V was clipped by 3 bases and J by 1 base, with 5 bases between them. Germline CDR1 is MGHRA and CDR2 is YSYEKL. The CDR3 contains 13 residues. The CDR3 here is CASSQGRTDTQYF. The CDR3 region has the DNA TGCGCCAGCAGCCAGGGTCGCACAGATACGCAGTATTTT.

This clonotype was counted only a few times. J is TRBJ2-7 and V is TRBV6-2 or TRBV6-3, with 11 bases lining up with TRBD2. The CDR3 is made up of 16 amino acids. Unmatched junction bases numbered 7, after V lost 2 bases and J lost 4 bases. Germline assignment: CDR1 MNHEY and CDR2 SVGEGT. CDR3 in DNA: TGTGCCAGCAGTTACCCCGGACTAGCGGGCCGATACGAGCAGTACTTC. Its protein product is CASSYPGLAGRYEQYF.

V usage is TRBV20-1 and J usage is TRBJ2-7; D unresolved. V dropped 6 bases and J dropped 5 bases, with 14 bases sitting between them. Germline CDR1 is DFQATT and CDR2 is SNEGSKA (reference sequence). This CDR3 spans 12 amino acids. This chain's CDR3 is CSAYWQLDEQYF. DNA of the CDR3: TGCAGTGCATATTGGCAGCTGGACGAGCAGTACTTC.

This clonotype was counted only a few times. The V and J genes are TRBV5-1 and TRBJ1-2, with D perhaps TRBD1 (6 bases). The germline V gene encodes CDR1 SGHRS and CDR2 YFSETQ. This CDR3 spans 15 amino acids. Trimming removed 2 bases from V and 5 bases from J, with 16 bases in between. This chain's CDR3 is CASSLKQGVGYGYTF. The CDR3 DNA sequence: TGCGCCAGCAGCTTAAAACAGGGAGTTGGGTATGGCTACACCTTC. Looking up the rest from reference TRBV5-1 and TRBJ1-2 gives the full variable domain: KAGVTQTPRYLIKTRGQQVTLSCSPISGHRSVSWYQQTPGQGLQFLFEYFSETQRNKGNFPGRFSGRQFSNSRSEMNVSTLELGDSALYLCASSLKQGVGYGYTFGSGTRLTVV.

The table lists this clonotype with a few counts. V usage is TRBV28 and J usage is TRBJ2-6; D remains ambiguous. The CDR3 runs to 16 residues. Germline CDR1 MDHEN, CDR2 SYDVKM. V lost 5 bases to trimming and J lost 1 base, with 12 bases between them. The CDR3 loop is CASSGRVQSGANVLTF. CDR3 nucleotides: TGTGCCAGCAGTGGAAGGGTGCAGTCTGGGGCCAACGTCCTGACTTTC. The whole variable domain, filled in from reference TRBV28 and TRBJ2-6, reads DVKVTQSSRYLVKRTGEKVFLECVQDMDHENMFWYRQDPGLGLRLIYFSYDVKMKEKGDIPEGYSVSREKKERFSLILESASTNQTSMYLCASSGRVQSGANVLTFGAGSRLTVL.

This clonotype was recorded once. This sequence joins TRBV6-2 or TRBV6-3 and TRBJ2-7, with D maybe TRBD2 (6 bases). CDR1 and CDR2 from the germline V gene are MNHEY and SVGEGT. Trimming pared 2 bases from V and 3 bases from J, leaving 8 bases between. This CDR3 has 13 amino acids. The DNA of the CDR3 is TGTGCCAGCAGTTACGCGGACTACTACGAGCAGTACTTC. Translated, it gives CASSYADYYEQYF.

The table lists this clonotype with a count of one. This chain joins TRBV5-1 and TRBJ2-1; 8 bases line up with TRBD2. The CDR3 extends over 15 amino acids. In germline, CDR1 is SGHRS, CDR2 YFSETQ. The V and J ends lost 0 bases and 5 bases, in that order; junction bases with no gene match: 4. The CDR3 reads CASSLDAGGNNEQFF. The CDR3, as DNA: TGCGCCAGCAGCTTGGACGCGGGAGGAAACAATGAGCAGTTCTTC.

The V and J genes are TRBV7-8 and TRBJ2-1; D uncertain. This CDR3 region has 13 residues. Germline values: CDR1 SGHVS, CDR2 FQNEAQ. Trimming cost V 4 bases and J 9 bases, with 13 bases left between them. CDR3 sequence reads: CASSSVLVGEQFF. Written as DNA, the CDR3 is TGTGCCAGCAGCTCCGTCCTGGTCGGTGAGCAGTTCTTC.

The CDR3 DNA reads as TGTGCCAGCAGCCCGGGGACAGGACGCCCCAATGAGCAGTTCTTC. Encoded protein: CASSPGTGRPNEQFF. The chain recombines TRBV11-2 with TRBJ2-1, with 8 positions matching TRBD1. The CDR3 runs to 15 residues. The ends lost 5 bases at V and 6 bases at J; junction bases unmatched: 9. CDR1 and CDR2 from the germline V gene are SGHAT and FQNNGV.